The clone carrying this TCR beta chain was detected many times. This entry is derived from a study of T-cell memory formation after mild COVID-19. Constant-segment primers and 5'RACE yielded cDNA libraries for TCR alpha and TCR beta, each carrying sample barcodes and UMIs. Via MiXCR, TCRdb re-called the 5' RACE reads, giving one row per CDR3 protein. The sample yields fewer than 350,000 distinct CDR3 sequences, roughly 8.2% seen once. The receptor's source is a man aged 18 to 29 who had mild COVID-19 (a few samples of this study predate the infection). Cell type and time point are not known. The material sequenced was PBMCs or a T cell subset sorted from them (not recorded which).

CDR3 sequence (DNA): TGCGCCAGCAGCTTCGGGCCGAGGCCCTACGAGCAGTACTTC. Translation: CASSFGPRPYEQYF. The V call is TRBV5-1, the J call TRBJ2-7; D gene unclear. This CDR3 has 14 amino acids. The germline V gene has CDR1 SGHRS and CDR2 YFSETQ. V lost 2 bases and J 2 bases, leaving 11 bases between the germline ends. The variable domain in full, with the rest retrieved from reference TRBV5-1 and TRBJ2-7, is KAGVTQTPRYLIKTRGQQVTLSCSPISGHRSVSWYQQTPGQGLQFLFEYFSETQRNKGNFPGRFSGRQFSNSRSEMNVSTLELGDSALYLCASSFGPRPYEQYFGPGTRLTVT.